The 27 T cell receptor beta chains in this list originate from one sample, sequenced in a study of cytomegalovirus exposure and HLA in healthy donors. Both 60 Vbeta primers and 13 Jbeta primers went into the PCR. Libraries were prepared by immunoSEQ multiplex PCR; TCRdb keeps only in-frame clonotypes and omits some of them. The profile covers about 160,000 clones, with approximately 80% appearing a single time and 3.5% to 5.5% taken by the ten largest. Sequencing was done on a sample of PBMCs. These TCRs come from a man aged 35 to 55 in good health and CMV-seronegative.

This chain uses TRBV6-1 with TRBJ2-1, with TRBD2 identical over 9 bases. J was trimmed by 10 bases and V by 2 bases; bases with no gene match: 6. This CDR3 contains 14 residues. Germline assignment: CDR1 MNHNS and CDR2 SASEGT. Written as DNA, the CDR3 is TGTGCCAGCAGTGAACCTCTAGCGGGGTTAGAGCAGTTCTTC. Protein: CASSEPLAGLEQFF.

The chain combines TRBV11-2 with TRBJ2-7; 11 positions agree with TRBD1. CDR1 and CDR2 (germline): SGHAT, FQNNGV. The V segment lost 1 base and the J segment 4 bases; nucleotides outside the gene matches: 3. This CDR3 has 15 amino acids. The CDR3: CASSLGTGGGYEQYF. CDR3 bases: TGTGCCAGCAGCTTAGGGACAGGGGGCGGATACGAGCAGTACTTC.

The chain combines TRBV5-4 with TRBJ2-3, with a weak D call TRBD2 (5 bases). The V gene's germline CDR1 is SGHNT and CDR2 YYREEE (reference sequence). This CDR3 is 14 amino acids long. Trimming removed 7 bases from V and 2 bases from J, with 14 bases in between. The CDR3 nucleotides read TGTGCCAGCGGGCTAGCCCAAATCACAGATACGCAGTATTTT. It yields the protein CASGLAQITDTQYF.

Here the CDR3 reads CASRGTGAGETEAFF. In DNA, the CDR3 is TGTGCCAGCAGAGGGACAGGGGCGGGTGAGACTGAAGCTTTCTTT. The V gene is TRBV6-5, the J gene TRBJ1-1; 10 bases map to TRBD1. V lost 6 bases and J lost 5; bases outside the gene matches: 9. Per germline, CDR1 MNHEY and CDR2 SVGAGI. This CDR3 region has 15 residues.

The V and J genes are TRBV6-6 and TRBJ1-1; D is perhaps TRBD1 (5 bases). CDR1 MNHNY and CDR2 SVGAGI come from the germline V gene (reference sequence). The CDR3 runs 14 residues. Trimming removed 0 bases at V and 4 bases at J, with 9 bases between. The CDR3 loop reads CASSYSGGVTEAFF. In DNA form, the CDR3 reads TGTGCCAGCAGTTACTCGGGGGGAGTCACTGAAGCTTTCTTT.

The rearrangement joins TRBV4-3 to TRBJ2-3; the match to TRBD2 covers 8 bases. The germline CDR1 and CDR2 sequences are LGHNA and YSLEER. V was clipped by 3 bases and J by 2 bases; unmatched bases: 4. CDR3 length: 15 residues. DNA of the CDR3: TGCGCCAGCAGCCACTTAGCGGGGAACACAGATACGCAGTATTTT. Amino acids: CASSHLAGNTDTQYF.

The chain recombines TRBV5-5 with TRBJ1-6, with D tentatively TRBD1 (5 bases). The germline CDR1 and CDR2 sequences are SGHKS and YYEKEE (reference sequence). The CDR3 covers 15 residues. Trimming pared 0 bases from V and 6 bases from J, leaving 10 bases between. CDR3 sequence (DNA): TGTGCCAGCAGCTTGGGGGCAGGGCGTAATTCACCCCTCCACTTT. It specifies CASSLGAGRNSPLHF.

The chain combines TRBV13 with TRBJ2-3; no reliable D call. Germline lookup yields CDR1 PRHDT and CDR2 FYEKMQ (reference sequence). V lost 3 bases and J 6 bases, leaving 7 bases between the germline ends. This CDR3 comprises 12 residues. The CDR3 loop is CASSFRRDTQYF. The DNA for the CDR3 is TGTGCCAGCAGCTTCCGCCGGGATACGCAGTATTTT.

The chain employs TRBV4-3 and TRBJ1-1, with D unclear. The CDR3 has 16 amino acids. Germline V CDR1 and CDR2: LGHNA, YSLEER. Trimming removed 0 bases from V and 0 bases from J, with 11 bases in between. This CDR3 is CASSQEYFGLNTEAFF. DNA for the CDR3: TGCGCCAGCAGCCAAGAATATTTCGGTTTGAACACTGAAGCTTTCTTT.

The V and J genes are TRBV4-1 and TRBJ2-1, with D possibly being TRBD1 (6 bases). Germline CDR1 MGHRA, CDR2 YSYEKL. Trimming removed 2 bases at V and 2 bases at J, with 13 bases between. The CDR3 consists of 16 residues. CDR3 nucleotides: TGCGCCAGCAGCCAATTTCACAGGGTGCCCTACAATGAGCAGTTCTTC. As protein: CASSQFHRVPYNEQFF.

This clone was observed a handful of times. V usage is TRBV4-1 and J usage is TRBJ1-1; tentative D call: TRBD1 (5 bases). Germline lookup yields CDR1 MGHRA and CDR2 YSYEKL. The CDR3 contains 17 residues. The V end was cut by 0 bases, the J end by 1 base, with 15 bases between. CDR3 residues: CASSQDLRAGGNTEAFF. CDR3 sequence (DNA): TGCGCCAGCAGCCAAGATCTCAGGGCCGGGGGGAACACTGAAGCTTTCTTT.

The sample holds one count of this clone. The J gene is TRBJ2-5, the V gene TRBV2; 8 bases line up with TRBD2. This CDR3 is 14 amino acids long. Losses at the gene ends were 6 bases for V and 10 bases for J; bases not matched to a gene: 13. Per the germline V gene, CDR1 is SNHLY and CDR2 is FYNNEI. CDR3 DNA sequence: TGTGCCAGCAGGCCAGCGGGGGAACTTGGGGTCCAGTACTTC. Its protein product is CASRPAGELGVQYF.

The chain uses TRBV9 and TRBJ1-2; no firm D call. V lost 3 bases to trimming and J lost 3 bases, with 18 bases between them. Germline CDR1 reads SGDLS; CDR2 reads YYNGEE. This CDR3 region has 16 residues. The CDR3 DNA reads as TGTGCCAGCAGCGGACCCCGCTCGGACGGGGACTATGGCTACACCTTC. Translation: CASSGPRSDGDYGYTF.

The chain is built from TRBV7-8 and TRBJ2-3, with 12 bases matching TRBD2. This CDR3 region has 14 residues. The V gene's germline CDR1 is SGHVS and CDR2 FQNEAQ. V gave up 5 bases and J gave up 9 bases; unmatched junction bases: 6. CDR3 DNA sequence: TGTGCCAGCAGCGATCTAGCGGGGGGGCAGACGCAGTATTTT. Protein product: CASSDLAGGQTQYF.

V usage is TRBV18 and J usage is TRBJ2-1; 15 nucleotides match TRBD2. Germline V gives CDR1 KGHSH, CDR2 LQKENI. The V and J ends lost 6 bases and 0 bases, in that order; junction bases with no gene match: 9. This CDR3 contains 19 residues. CDR3 coding DNA: TGTGCCAGCTCTCGACCAGGACTAGCGGGGGGGGGCTCCTACAATGAGCAGTTCTTC. This sequence encodes CASSRPGLAGGGSYNEQFF.

The genes are TRBV6-6 and TRBJ2-2, with 11 bases fitting TRBD1. The germline V gene encodes CDR1 MNHNY and CDR2 SVGAGI (reference sequence). J lost 6 bases, V lost 7 bases, and 10 bases had no gene match. The CDR3 loop spans 16 amino acids. The DNA of the CDR3 is TGTGCCAGCAAAAAAGGGGGGGGACAGGGGGCCGGGGAGCTGTTTTTT. This encodes CASKKGGGQGAGELFF.

The chain recombines TRBV6-8 with TRBJ1-2; TRBD1 agrees at 8 bases. J gave up 8 bases and V 6 bases, and 11 bases lay outside the gene matches. Germline assignment: CDR1 MNHGY and CDR2 SAAAGT. The CDR3 extends over 14 amino acids. The CDR3 loop is CASSLSETGEGYTF. CDR3 sequence (DNA): TGTGCCAGCAGCCTAAGCGAGACAGGGGAAGGCTACACCTTC.

This clone was found once. CDR3 bases: TGTGCCAGCAGCCCAAGGACAGGGGAGACCGGGGAGCTGTTTTTT. Its protein product is CASSPRTGETGELFF. The genes are TRBV7-9 and TRBJ2-2; 9 positions agree with TRBD1. In germline, CDR1 is SEHNR, CDR2 FQNEAQ (reference sequence). V lost 5 bases to trimming and J lost 5 bases; unmatched junction nucleotides: 6. This CDR3 is 15 amino acids long.

V is TRBV14 and J is TRBJ1-2; D perhaps matches TRBD1 (5 bases). This CDR3 has 16 residues. V lost 0 bases and J lost 6, with 17 bases in between. CDR1 and CDR2 (germline): SGHDN, FVKESK. This CDR3 is CASSQDWLKGSDGYTF. The DNA of the CDR3 is TGTGCCAGCAGCCAAGATTGGTTAAAGGGGTCGGATGGCTACACCTTC.

The count of this clone is one. The rearrangement uses TRBV4-3 and TRBJ2-1, with D perhaps TRBD1 (6 bases). V lost 4 bases, J lost 3 bases, and 10 bases lay in between. Germline values: CDR1 LGHNA, CDR2 YSLEER. The CDR3 consists of 14 residues. CDR3 residues: CASSPVTGYNEQFF. The CDR3, as DNA: TGCGCCAGCAGCCCCGTGACAGGCTACAATGAGCAGTTCTTC.

This chain uses TRBV10-3 with TRBJ1-1; the D is unclear. The germline V gene has CDR1 ENHRY and CDR2 SYGVKD. The CDR3 has 13 amino acids. The V end was cut by 3 bases, the J end by 1 base, with 6 bases between. This CDR3 reads CAISDYGNTEAFF. Written as DNA, the CDR3 is TGTGCCATCAGTGATTACGGGAACACTGAAGCTTTCTTT.

This chain links TRBV4-2 with TRBJ1-2, with TRBD1 matching 8 bases. V dropped 4 bases and J dropped 8; count of bases not matched to a gene: 15. The CDR3 length is 16 residues. Germline V gene sequence: CDR1 LGHNA, CDR2 YNFKEQ. The CDR3 DNA sequence: TGTGCCAGCAGCCCGCAGGGGGCAAATACCGCACGCGGCTACACCTTC. Its translation is CASSPQGANTARGYTF.

This chain uses TRBV2 with TRBJ2-1, with D possibly TRBD1 on 5 matching bases. The CDR3 covers 15 residues. With 3 bases removed from V and 0 bases from J, the gap between germline ends came to 9 bases. The germline V gene has CDR1 SNHLY and CDR2 FYNNEI. The CDR3 sequence: CASSEPRVSYNEQFF. CDR3 sequence (DNA): TGTGCCAGCAGTGAGCCCAGGGTCTCCTACAATGAGCAGTTCTTC.

This sequence joins TRBV5-8 and TRBJ1-4; 9 bases fit TRBD1. V lost 0 bases to trimming and J lost 5 bases; unmatched junction nucleotides: 5. CDR3 length: 16 amino acids. In germline, CDR1 is SGHTS, CDR2 YDEGEE. The CDR3 nucleotides read TGTGCCAGCAGCTTGGGGACCGGGACAGGGAATGAAAAACTGTTTTTT. Its translation: CASSLGTGTGNEKLFF.

The rearrangement joins TRBV9 to TRBJ1-1, with D perhaps matching TRBD1 (5 bases). V was cut by 0 bases and J by 6 bases, with 9 bases left in between. Germline V gives CDR1 SGDLS, CDR2 YYNGEE. There are 13 residues in the CDR3. For the CDR3, the DNA is TGTGCCAGCAGCGTAGCTGGGGGGGCTGAAGCTTTCTTT. Translation gives CASSVAGGAEAFF.

This chain joins TRBV30 and TRBJ2-7; TRBD1 might be the D (5 bases). CDR3 length: 16 residues. CDR1 is GTSNPN, CDR2 SVGIG, per germline (reference sequence). Trimming took 2 bases from V and 4 from J, leaving 21 bases between them. The CDR3 spells CAWSSARATKGYEQYF. Written as DNA, the CDR3 is TGTGCCTGGAGTTCCGCCCGGGCAACAAAGGGGTACGAGCAGTACTTC.

The chain has TRBV7-9 and TRBJ2-5; TRBD1 matches 8 bases. The J segment lost 2 bases and the V segment lost 4 bases, leaving 6 bases of the junction unmatched. In germline, CDR1 is SEHNR, CDR2 FQNEAQ (reference sequence). This CDR3 comprises 15 residues. DNA for the CDR3: TGTGCCAGCAGCTCTCGACAGGGGACACAAGAGACCCAGTACTTC. It codes for CASSSRQGTQETQYF.